The next 2 T cell receptor beta chains were all read from a single sample in a study of cytomegalovirus exposure and HLA in healthy donors. With 60 Vbeta and 13 Jbeta primers, the PCR was carried out. This table comes from immunoSEQ multiplex PCR, and its TCRdb copy is limited to in-frame clones, with some not included. The data show around 150,000 clones, with over 60% seen just once and approximately 2.8% held by the top ten. Input material: PBMCs. These receptors were collected from a woman aged 30 to 39 in good health and CMV-seronegative.

This chain connects TRBV5-6 to TRBJ2-1; D call uncertain. This CDR3 comprises 12 residues. The V end lost 1 base, the J end lost 7 bases, and 6 bases lay between the germline ends. Per the germline V gene, CDR1 is SGHDT and CDR2 is YYEEEE. CDR3 sequence reads: CASSLNTNEQFF. CDR3 DNA: TGTGCCAGCAGCTTGAACACGAATGAGCAGTTCTTC.

The chain combines TRBV19 with TRBJ2-5; a weak D match, TRBD2 (6 bases). Germline CDR1 LNHDA, CDR2 SQIVND (reference sequence). The V end lost 3 bases, the J end lost 0 bases, and 8 bases lay between the germline ends. The CDR3 is 14 amino acids. CDR3 nucleotides: TGTGCCAGTAGTATCGGGACTGACCAAGAGACCCAGTACTTC. Encoded protein: CASSIGTDQETQYF.